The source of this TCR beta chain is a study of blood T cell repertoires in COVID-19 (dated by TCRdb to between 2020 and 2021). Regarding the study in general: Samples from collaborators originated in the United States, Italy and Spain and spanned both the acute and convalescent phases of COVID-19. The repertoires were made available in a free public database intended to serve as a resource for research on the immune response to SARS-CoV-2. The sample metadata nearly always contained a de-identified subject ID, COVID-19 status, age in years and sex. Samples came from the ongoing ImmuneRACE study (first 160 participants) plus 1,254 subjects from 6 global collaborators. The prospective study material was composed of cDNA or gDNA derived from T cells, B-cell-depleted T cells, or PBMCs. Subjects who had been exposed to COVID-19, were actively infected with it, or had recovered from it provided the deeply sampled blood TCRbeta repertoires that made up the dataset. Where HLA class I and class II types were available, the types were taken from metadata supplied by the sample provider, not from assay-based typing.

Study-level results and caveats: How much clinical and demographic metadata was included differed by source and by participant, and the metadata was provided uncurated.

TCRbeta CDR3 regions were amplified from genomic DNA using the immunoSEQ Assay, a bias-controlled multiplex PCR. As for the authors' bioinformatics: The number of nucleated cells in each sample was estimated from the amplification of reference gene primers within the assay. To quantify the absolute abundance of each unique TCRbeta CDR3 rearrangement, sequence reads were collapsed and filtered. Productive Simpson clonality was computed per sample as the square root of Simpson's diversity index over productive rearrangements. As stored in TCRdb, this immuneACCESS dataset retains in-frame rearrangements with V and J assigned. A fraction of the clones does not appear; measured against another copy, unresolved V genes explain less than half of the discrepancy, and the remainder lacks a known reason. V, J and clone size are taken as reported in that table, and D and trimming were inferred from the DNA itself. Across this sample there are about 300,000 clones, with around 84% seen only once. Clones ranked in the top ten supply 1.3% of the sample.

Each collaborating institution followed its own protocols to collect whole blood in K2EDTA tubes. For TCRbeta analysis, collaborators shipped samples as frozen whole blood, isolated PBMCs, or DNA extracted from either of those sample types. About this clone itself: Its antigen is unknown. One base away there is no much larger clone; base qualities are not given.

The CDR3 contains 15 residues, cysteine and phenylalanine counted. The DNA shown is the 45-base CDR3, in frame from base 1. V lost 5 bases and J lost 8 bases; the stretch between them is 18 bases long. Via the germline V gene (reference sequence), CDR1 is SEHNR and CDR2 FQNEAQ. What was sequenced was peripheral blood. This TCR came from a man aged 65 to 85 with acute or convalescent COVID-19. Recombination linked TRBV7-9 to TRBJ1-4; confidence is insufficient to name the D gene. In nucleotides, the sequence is TGTGCCAGCAGCCACCACGGGGAGTTAAACGAAAAACTGTTTTTT. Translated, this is CASSHHGELNEKLFF.